This T cell receptor (beta chain) was observed in a study of T cells after yellow fever vaccination. Looking at the study overall: The SMART-Seq v4 Ultra Low Input method served to prepare the low-cell-number fractions.

The sample holds many counts of this clonotype. The study made its TCR cDNA through 5'RACE template switching. That step introduced a universal primer site along with UMIs. A single record per CDR3 protein comes from TCRdb applying MiXCR to the 5' RACE reads. Of hundreds of thousands of distinct CDR3 sequences listed, more than 8.5% are singletons. The CDR3 is 13 residues long. V was cut by 3 bases and J by 3 bases, with 9 bases left in between. Germline V gene lookup returns CDR1 SGHTA and CDR2 FQGNSA. V gene TRBV7-2 combines with J gene TRBJ2-7, with TRBD1 as a possible D gene (5 bases). The input for sequencing was PBMCs, taken on the day of the first yellow fever vaccination. This receptor was obtained from a man aged 18 to 30 who received the YFV17D yellow fever vaccine. This chain's CDR3 is CASSLARDYEQYF. CDR3 sequence (DNA): TGTGCCAGCAGCTTGGCCAGGGACTACGAGCAGTACTTC.